A single sample gave rise to the 27 T cell receptor beta chains below, sequenced in a study of regulatory T cells in long-lasting Graves disease. Assembly of TCR beta libraries relied on iRepertoire HTBI primers together with Arm-PCR of CDR3 regions. TCRdb reprocessed the multiplex PCR reads with MiXCR, giving one entry per CDR3 protein. The profile shows some 560,000 distinct CDR3 sequences, about 16% of them singletons. Specified time point: newly diagnosed GD, antithyroid drugs for less than 3 months. PBMC RNA served as the TCR library source. This sample also belongs to another study, concerning T cells in Graves' hyperthyroidism and ophthalmopathy.

Source: peripheral blood mononuclear cells (PBMCs), taken at new diagnosis, from a patient treated with antithyroid drugs. These receptors were obtained from a woman aged 40-60 years with Graves disease.

With respect to this clonotype: With a much larger clone just one base away, this may be a read error. The rearrangement links TRBV5-1 to TRBJ2-3, with D perhaps TRBD1 or TRBD2 (5 bases each). CDR1 is SGHRS, CDR2 YFSETQ, per germline. The CDR3 spans 16 residues. The CDR3 loop is CASSFEGRIGGDTRYF. Written as DNA, the CDR3 is TGCGCCAGCAGCTTCGAGGGGCGGATTGGAGGCGATACGCGGTATTTT.

Worth noting for this clonotype: This sequence may be a read error, since a much larger clone differs from it by one base. The chain combines TRBV12-3 or TRBV12-4 with TRBJ2-1; TRBD2 matches at 13 bases. The CDR3 totals 15 residues. V gave up 6 bases and J gave up 10 bases; unmatched junction bases: 9. The CDR3 DNA follows: TGTGCCAGCAGCTCCGGGACTAGCGGGGTCTACGAGCAGTTCTTC. It translates to CASSSGTSGVYEQFF.

V gene TRBV12-3 or TRBV12-4 combines with J gene TRBJ2-7; no reliable D call. The CDR3 runs to 14 residues. V was pared by 4 bases and J by 2 bases, with 12 bases between. The CDR3 DNA is TGTGCCAGCAGTTCCTCGACCGTAGCCTACGAGCAGTACTTC. Its protein product is CASSSSTVAYEQYF.

In its sample, this clonotype was seen many times. V is TRBV29-1 and J is TRBJ1-1; D not resolved. CDR3 length equals 14 residues. Germline V gene lookup returns CDR1 SQVTM and CDR2 ANQGSEA. Trimming took off 6 bases at V and 5 bases at J, with 19 bases between the two ends. CDR3 loop: CSVIIADAPTEAFF. The CDR3 DNA reads as TGCAGCGTCATAATTGCAGACGCCCCGACTGAAGCTTTCTTT.

This clonotype was seen at least ten times. This chain connects TRBV28 to TRBJ1-6; no firm D call. Germline assignment: CDR1 MDHEN and CDR2 SYDVKM. V was shortened by 4 bases and J by 5 bases, with 6 bases between the two germline ends. There are 13 residues in the CDR3. The CDR3 region has the DNA TGTGCCAGCAGTTCTACAGATAATTCACCCCTCCACTTT. Its translation: CASSSTDNSPLHF.

This clonotype came up a few times. This chain connects TRBV20-1 to TRBJ1-2, with 9 bases matching TRBD1. The CDR3 contains 13 residues. V was pared by 6 bases and J by 2 bases, with 4 bases of the junction left unmatched. The germline V gene has CDR1 DFQATT and CDR2 SNEGSKA (reference sequence). CDR3 bases: TGCAGTGCGGGGGACAGGGACAACTATGGCTACACCTTC. Translation gives CSAGDRDNYGYTF.

The gene calls are TRBV10-3 and TRBJ2-7; 10 bases are shared with TRBD1. This CDR3 has 16 residues. Per the germline V gene, CDR1 is ENHRY and CDR2 is SYGVKD. Trimming took 0 bases from V and 2 from J; bases not matched to a gene: 4. In DNA, the CDR3 is TGTGCCATCAGTGAGTCATGGGACAGGGGTCCCTACGAGCAGTACTTC. Translating gives CAISESWDRGPYEQYF.

The chain uses TRBV7-9 and TRBJ2-1, with 7 bases fitting TRBD1. Germline lookup yields CDR1 SEHNR and CDR2 FQNEAQ (reference sequence). The V gene end was trimmed by 3 bases and the J gene end by 5 bases; junction bases not matched to a gene: 4. The CDR3 loop spans 14 amino acids. The CDR3 region has the DNA TGTGCCAGCAGCTTGACAGGGTGGGACAATGAGCAGTTCTTC. Amino acid sequence: CASSLTGWDNEQFF.

This clonotype was detected many times. The V gene is TRBV5-1, the J gene TRBJ1-2; 7 bases align to TRBD1. The junction had 20 bases not matched to a gene; V was cut back by 4 bases and J by 5 bases. The CDR3 has 18 amino acids. Germline CDR1 SGHRS, CDR2 YFSETQ. CDR3: CASSPLGLHNPQGYGYTF. DNA of the CDR3: TGCGCCAGCAGCCCCCTGGGACTCCACAATCCACAGGGGTATGGCTACACCTTC.

This clonotype showed up many times. This chain links TRBV2 with TRBJ2-3, with TRBD2 as a possible D gene (6 bases). Germline lookup yields CDR1 SNHLY and CDR2 FYNNEI. The ends were cut back, 4 bases at V and 6 bases at J, with 17 bases in the middle. This CDR3 is built from 15 residues. The CDR3 nucleotides read TGTGCCAGCAGTGTGAGACGGGGGACGTACGATACGCAGTATTTT. Translating it yields CASSVRRGTYDTQYF.

At least ten counts were recorded for this clonotype. This chain uses TRBV7-2 with TRBJ2-2, with 9 bases matching TRBD1. V lost 11 bases and J lost 0; bases outside the gene matches: 7. This CDR3 spans 15 amino acids. Germline CDR1 is SGHTA and CDR2 is FQGNSA. CDR3 residues: CAGYRGLSNTGELFF. As DNA, the CDR3 is TGTGCCGGCTACAGGGGGCTTTCGAACACCGGGGAGCTGTTTTTT.

The chain combines TRBV29-1 with TRBJ2-4; D is ambiguous. The CDR3 totals 13 residues. Germline V lookup: CDR1 SQVTM, CDR2 ANQGSEA. The V gene lost 0 bases and the J gene lost 13 bases, with 16 bases spanning the gap. CDR3 bases: TGCAGCGTTGAAGATTTCCGGCGCGATGAGCAGTACTTC. This translates into CSVEDFRRDEQYF.

For this clonotype: The CDR3 end shows no conserved phenylalanine or tryptophan, and so a read error is likely. The J gene is TRBJ2-3, the V gene TRBV20-1, with 9 bases matching TRBD2. The CDR3 extends over 13 amino acids. After removal of 3 bases from V and 5 bases from J, the junction contained 3 bases not matched to a gene. In germline, CDR1 is DFQATT, CDR2 SNEGSKA (reference sequence). CDR3 nucleotide sequence: TGCAGTGCTAGTATAGCGGGGGAAGATACGCAGTATCTT. It translates to CSASIAGEDTQYL.

V usage is TRBV4-2 and J usage is TRBJ1-2; 8 positions match TRBD1. Germline CDR1 reads LGHNA; CDR2 reads YNFKEQ. Trimming took 3 bases from V and 7 from J; bases not matched to a gene: 4. CDR3 size: 13 residues. For the CDR3, the DNA is TGTGCCAGCAGCCAGCAGGGGGCGGGTGGCTACACCTTC. Translating it yields CASSQQGAGGYTF.

This clonotype showed up many times. This sequence joins TRBV28 and TRBJ1-3; D unresolved. V was pared by 5 bases and J by 0 bases, with 11 bases between. The CDR3 has 15 residues. Germline CDR1 is MDHEN and CDR2 is SYDVKM. Written as DNA, the CDR3 is TGTGCCAGCAGTCCGATCCTATACTCTGGAAACACCATATATTTT. It is translated as CASSPILYSGNTIYF.

V and J are TRBV4-1 and TRBJ1-3; no firm D call. The V end was cut by 1 base, the J end by 4 bases, with 8 bases between. The CDR3 is 14 amino acids. Looked up from germline, CDR1 is MGHRA and CDR2 is YSYEKL. The CDR3 loop is CASSQGPGGNTIYF. CDR3 bases: TGCGCCAGCAGCCAAGGGCCAGGAGGAAACACCATATATTTT.

This clonotype was found a few times. The V call is TRBV10-3, the J call TRBJ2-2; D is possibly TRBD1 or TRBD2 (5 bases each). V gave up 3 bases and J gave up 4 bases, with 9 bases separating them. The CDR3 contains 14 residues. CDR1 and CDR2 from the germline V gene are ENHRY and SYGVKD. The CDR3 DNA reads TGTGCCATCAGTGAATCAGGGACCACCGGGGAGCTGTTTTTT. Translated: CAISESGTTGELFF.

This clonotype was counted at least ten times. This chain links TRBV2 with TRBJ2-5, with D possibly TRBD1 on 6 matching bases. Trimming stripped 7 bases from V and 5 bases from J, with 11 bases between. CDR3 length equals 12 residues. CDR1 SNHLY and CDR2 FYNNEI come from the germline V gene. The CDR3 loop reads CASNRAIETQYF. CDR3 in DNA: TGTGCCAGCAACAGGGCGATCGAGACCCAGTACTTC.

This clonotype was found many times. The junction shows a germline mismatch at one end, possibly a read error. The chain couples TRBV5-1 to TRBJ2-1; TRBD2 matches 9 bases. The CDR3 has 15 amino acids. The germline V gene encodes CDR1 SGHRS and CDR2 YFSETQ. CDR3 in amino acids: CASSLGAGGYNEQFF. In nucleotides, the CDR3 is TGTGCCAGCAGCTTAGGAGCGGGGGGATACAATGAGCAGTTCTTC. The variable domain in full, completed from reference TRBV5-1 and TRBJ2-1, reads KAGVTQTPRYLIKTRGQQVTLSCSPISGHRSVSWYQQTPGQGLQFLFEYFSETQRNKGNFPGRFSGRQFSNSRSEMNVSTLELGDSALYLCASSLGAGGYNEQFFGPGTRLTVL.

This clonotype occurred a few times. The V gene is TRBV4-1, the J gene TRBJ1-2, with no clear D. Looked up from germline, CDR1 is MGHRA and CDR2 is YSYEKL. V was trimmed by 1 base and J by 4 bases, leaving 16 bases between them. CDR3 length equals 16 residues. This CDR3 is CASSQVWAETRYGYTF. For the CDR3, the DNA is TGCGCCAGCAGCCAAGTGTGGGCGGAAACTCGCTATGGCTACACCTTC.

The chain is built from TRBV5-8 and TRBJ2-2; the D is unclear. The germline V gene encodes CDR1 SGHTS and CDR2 YDEGEE. V lost 1 base to trimming and J lost 6 bases, with 7 bases between them. The CDR3 has 13 residues. The CDR3: CASSLSYSGELFF. The CDR3 region has the DNA TGTGCCAGCAGCTTGTCTTATTCCGGGGAGCTGTTTTTT.

This clonotype was observed a few times. V gene TRBV18 combines with J gene TRBJ1-6, with D possibly being TRBD1 (6 bases). Trimming took 3 bases from V and 6 from J, leaving 12 bases between them. The CDR3 contains 15 residues. Per the germline V gene, CDR1 is KGHSH and CDR2 is LQKENI. This CDR3 reads CASSPQGLGNSPLHF. In DNA form, the CDR3 reads TGTGCCAGCTCACCGCAGGGGCTAGGTAATTCACCCCTCCACTTT.

This clonotype appeared a few times. This rearrangement joins TRBV30 to TRBJ2-7; D tentatively reads TRBD1 or TRBD2 (5 bases each). Germline-derived CDR1 and CDR2 are GTSNPN and SVGIG (reference sequence). CDR3 length equals 14 residues. V was trimmed by 2 bases and J by 3 bases, leaving 14 bases between them. The CDR3 DNA is TGTGCCTGGAGTAGAGGGACGGGGTTCTACGAGCAGTACTTC. This encodes CAWSRGTGFYEQYF.

This clonotype has more than one count but fewer than ten. The chain is built from TRBV5-1 and TRBJ1-1; no reliable D call. This CDR3 has 15 amino acids. The germline V and J ends were trimmed by 0 bases and 4 bases, with 13 bases remaining between them. The germline gives CDR1 SGHRS, CDR2 YFSETQ. The CDR3 sequence is CASSLGDNRATEAFF. The CDR3, as DNA: TGCGCCAGCAGCTTGGGCGATAATAGGGCCACTGAAGCTTTCTTT.

This clonotype has ten or more counts. The gene calls are TRBV5-1 and TRBJ2-7; perhaps TRBD1 as D (5 bases). Germline V CDR1 and CDR2: SGHRS, YFSETQ. The V end lost 0 bases, the J end lost 0 bases, and 13 bases lay between the germline ends. This CDR3 has 16 amino acids. CDR3 in amino acids: CASSLGQSRSSYEQYF. CDR3 in DNA: TGCGCCAGCAGCTTGGGACAGTCAAGAAGCTCCTACGAGCAGTACTTC.

The table lists this clonotype with a few counts. The chain has TRBV6-5 and TRBJ1-5; a possible D gene is TRBD1 (6 bases). V lost 2 bases to trimming and J lost 7 bases, with 9 bases between them. Germline CDR1 MNHEY, CDR2 SVGAGI. This CDR3 is built from 13 residues. CDR3 region: CASSYVGGQPQHF. The DNA of the CDR3 is TGTGCCAGCAGTTACGTAGGGGGACAGCCCCAGCATTTT.

This clonotype came up many times. The chain combines TRBV12-3 or TRBV12-4 with TRBJ1-5; D unresolved. The CDR3 spans 11 residues. V was pared by 5 bases and J by 4 bases, with 3 bases between. CDR3 sequence (DNA): TGTGCCAGCAGTCTAAATCAGCCCCAGCATTTT. It encodes CASSLNQPQHF.